This record covers a single T cell receptor beta chain. Its antigen is unidentified. The authors made the TRB cDNA libraries by 5' RACE using UMI labels. Following a re-call of the 5' RACE reads, TCRdb has one entry per CDR3 protein and lacks DNA. This sample's table has 50,000 to 60,000 distinct CDR3 sequences. The data were taken from a study of CXCR3-negative and CXCR3-positive naive CD8 T cells. Study background: Each library gave roughly 1.4 +/- 0.3 million of approximately 130 million TRB reads.

Phenotypically, naive CD8+ T cells corresponded to CD45RO-CCR7+CD27+CD95-. This CDR3 has 15 residues. The germline V gene has CDR1 DFQATT and CDR2 SNEGSKA (reference sequence). Regarding the study as a whole: Comparison of naive cells showed more hydrophobic TRB CDR3s in CXCR3-positive than in CXCR3-negative naive cells. Surface CD5 matched across naive subsets, and TRB CDR3 properties served to infer TCR strength.

The genes are TRBV20-1 and TRBJ2-7; TCRdb picks TRBD1, but there is no DNA to check that call. This TCR came from a human donor in good health. Some clones in this sample may be carry-over from other donors' samples. What was sequenced was naive CXCR3+ CD8+ T cells from blood. Subset reported: CD45RO-CCR7+CD27+CD95- naive CD8+ T cells expressing CXCR3 (TNR3+). Here the CDR3 reads CSARDNRQGSNAQYF.